Shown below are 9 T cell receptor beta chains from a single sample sequenced in a study of Ad26.COV2.S vaccination and SARS-CoV-2 variants (dated by TCRdb to the early 2020s). The receptor library was made with the immunoSEQ multiplex PCR assay. The table was pulled from immuneACCESS by TCRdb, which kept in-frame rearrangements only. Such tables lose some clones; where checked, under half of the loss comes from unresolved V genes, and the rest has no known cause. The sample includes about 680,000 clones, with approximately 88% observed a single time. The ten largest clones capture about 1.5% of the sample. The treatment or condition label of this sample denotes: some 20 received Ad26.COV2.S at low or high dose, single or two shots; about five received placebo; per-sample allocation not given. Repertoires of vaccine and placebo recipients were sequenced from samples collected on day 63 after the first injection.

Sequences were derived from peripheral blood, sampled in a trial of Ad26.COV2.S vaccine versus placebo. These receptors were obtained from a person between 18 and 59 years old who received the Ad26.COV2.S COVID-19 vaccine or a placebo.

The gene calls are TRBV2 and TRBJ2-1; 10 nucleotides agree with TRBD2. Germline trimming cut 2 bases from V and 7 bases from J; bases unmatched to any gene: 5. In germline, CDR1 is SNHLY, CDR2 FYNNEI. The CDR3 consists of 15 residues. The CDR3 coding sequence is TGTGCCAGCAGTGAATCTAGCGGGAGTTTAAATGAGCAGTTCTTC. It codes for CASSESSGSLNEQFF.

V gene TRBV18 combines with J gene TRBJ2-3; 7 bases align to TRBD2. Germline V gives CDR1 KGHSH, CDR2 LQKENI. This CDR3 region has 16 residues. V was clipped by 1 base and J by 2 bases; unmatched bases: 6. CDR3 sequence (DNA): TGTGCCAGCTCACCACAGGCTAGCGGTCTCACAGATACGCAGTATTTT. As protein: CASSPQASGLTDTQYF.

The V call is TRBV27, the J call TRBJ2-4; D gene uncertain. With 6 bases removed from V and 2 bases from J, the gap between germline ends came to 5 bases. CDR3 size: 12 residues. Germline lookup yields CDR1 MNHEY and CDR2 SMNVEV (reference sequence). This CDR3 reads CASSNTKNIQYF. The CDR3 DNA sequence: TGTGCCAGCAGCAACACCAAAAACATTCAGTACTTC.

The gene calls are TRBV9 and TRBJ2-5, with 9 positions matching TRBD2. The CDR3 extends over 17 amino acids. The V segment lost 0 bases and the J segment 2 bases; nucleotides outside the gene matches: 8. Germline values: CDR1 SGDLS, CDR2 YYNGEE. As DNA, the CDR3 is TGTGCCAGCAGCGTAGGGATTAGCGGGGGCCCTCAAGAGACCCAGTACTTC. Translation gives CASSVGISGGPQETQYF.

The V and J genes are TRBV6-1 and TRBJ2-3, with 7 bases matching TRBD2. V lost 3 bases, J lost 1 base, and 4 bases stayed unmatched. Germline assignment: CDR1 MNHNS and CDR2 SASEGT. This CDR3 spans 15 amino acids. CDR3 sequence: CASSERTSGTDTQYF. CDR3 nucleotides: TGTGCCAGCAGTGAGCGAACTAGCGGCACAGATACGCAGTATTTT.

A remark on this clone: Other DNA sequences within the sample encode an identical CDR3. The chain employs TRBV30 and TRBJ1-4, with D maybe TRBD1 (5 bases). The length of the CDR3 is 13 residues. Per the germline V gene, CDR1 is GTSNPN and CDR2 is SVGIG (reference sequence). V was trimmed by 1 base and J by 3 bases, leaving 6 bases between them. CDR3 nucleotide sequence: TGTGCCTGGAGTGGGGGCCCTAATGAAAAACTGTTTTTT. Translation: CAWSGGPNEKLFF.

This rearrangement joins TRBV3-1 (or the pseudogene TRBV3-2) to TRBJ1-2, with 9 nucleotides matching TRBD1. Losses at the gene ends were 1 base for V and 6 bases for J; bases not matched to a gene: 9. There are 16 residues in the CDR3. Germline CDR1 and CDR2: LGHDT and YNNKEL (reference sequence). Here the CDR3 reads CASSQVRTGDLDGYTF. The CDR3 nucleotides read TGTGCCAGCAGCCAAGTCAGGACAGGGGACCTCGATGGCTACACCTTC.

V and J are TRBV7-6 and TRBJ2-5; 7 bases map to TRBD1. The CDR3 sequence is 15 residues long. Germline-derived CDR1 and CDR2 are SGHVS and FNYEAQ. V lost 4 bases, J lost 4 bases, and 9 bases stayed unmatched. Here the CDR3 reads CASSSNRGRPETQYF. CDR3 DNA sequence: TGTGCCAGCAGCTCCAATAGGGGGCGCCCAGAGACCCAGTACTTC.

The rearrangement joins TRBV4-1 to TRBJ2-5; no definite D call. In germline, CDR1 is MGHRA, CDR2 YSYEKL. V was cut by 0 bases and J by 5 bases, with 10 bases left in between. This CDR3 region has 14 residues. The CDR3 protein is CASSQDPGWETQYF. DNA for the CDR3: TGCGCCAGCAGCCAAGATCCCGGGTGGGAGACCCAGTACTTC.